This T cell receptor beta chain came from a study of blood T cell repertoires in COVID-19 (dated by TCRdb to about 2020). Background for the entire study: Samples covering the acute and convalescent phases of COVID-19 were provided by collaborators in the United States, Italy and Spain. The prospective study material was composed of cDNA or gDNA derived from T cells, B-cell-depleted T cells, or PBMCs. Subjects who had been exposed to COVID-19, were actively infected with it, or had recovered from it provided the deeply sampled blood TCRbeta repertoires that made up the dataset. The repertoires were made available in a free public database intended to serve as a resource for research on the immune response to SARS-CoV-2. The samples were drawn from the first 160 participants of the ongoing ImmuneRACE study and from 950 to 1,500 subjects provided by 6 global collaborators. Sample metadata almost always included a de-identified subject ID, COVID-19 status, age in years and sex. HLA class I and class II types, where available, came from metadata supplied by the sample provider rather than from assay-based typing. What the research found in general, with its limitations: Clinical and demographic metadata were provided uncurated, with the amount varying by source and participant.

The V end loses 4 bases and the J end loses 6 bases, and a stretch of 12 bases separates them. Based on the germline V gene, the CDR1 and CDR2 sequences are SGHNT and YENEEA. From the cysteine through the phenylalanine, the CDR3 covers 13 amino acids. The CDR3 DNA has 39 bases and is translated from base 1. As for this clone: There is no known antigen for this receptor. Base qualities are not provided; no much larger clone lies one nucleotide away.

Collaborating institutions collected whole blood in K2EDTA tubes following their own protocols. For TCRbeta analysis, collaborator samples were shipped as frozen whole blood, as isolated PBMCs, or as DNA extracted from either sample type. The immunoSEQ Assay, a bias-controlled multiplex PCR, was used to amplify TCRbeta CDR3 regions from genomic DNA. Under the source paper's analysis protocol: The number of nucleated cells in each sample was estimated by amplification of reference gene primers within the assay. To quantify the absolute abundance of each unique TCRbeta CDR3 rearrangement, sequence reads were collapsed and filtered. For each sample, productive Simpson clonality was calculated by taking the square root of Simpson's diversity index across productive rearrangements. Drawn from immuneACCESS, this table holds only the in-frame rearrangements with V and J called that TCRdb kept. Clones are partly lost; checked studies trace under half to an unresolved V gene and leave the rest unexplained. V, J and clone size reflect that table, while D and trimming were determined from the DNA. Counted in this sample were fewer than 250,000 clones; approximately 84% of them appeared once. About 4.8% of the sample lies in the top ten.

The TCR originated in a man aged 45-60 years with acute or convalescent COVID-19. The sequenced material came from peripheral blood. The rearrangement combines TRBV11-3 with TRBJ1-1, with the D gene not confidently named. CDR3 reads: CASSSGGEAEAFF. DNA sequence: TGTGCCAGCAGCTCGGGAGGAGAGGCTGAAGCTTTCTTT. The entire variable domain, with the stretches around the CDR3 drawn from the reference TRBV11-3 and TRBJ1-1 proteins, is EAGVVQSPRYKIIEKKQPVAFWCNPISGHNTLYWYLQNLGQGPELLIRYENEEAVDDSQLPKDRFSAERLKGVDSTLKIQPAELGDSAVYLCASSSGGEAEAFFGQGTRLTVV.